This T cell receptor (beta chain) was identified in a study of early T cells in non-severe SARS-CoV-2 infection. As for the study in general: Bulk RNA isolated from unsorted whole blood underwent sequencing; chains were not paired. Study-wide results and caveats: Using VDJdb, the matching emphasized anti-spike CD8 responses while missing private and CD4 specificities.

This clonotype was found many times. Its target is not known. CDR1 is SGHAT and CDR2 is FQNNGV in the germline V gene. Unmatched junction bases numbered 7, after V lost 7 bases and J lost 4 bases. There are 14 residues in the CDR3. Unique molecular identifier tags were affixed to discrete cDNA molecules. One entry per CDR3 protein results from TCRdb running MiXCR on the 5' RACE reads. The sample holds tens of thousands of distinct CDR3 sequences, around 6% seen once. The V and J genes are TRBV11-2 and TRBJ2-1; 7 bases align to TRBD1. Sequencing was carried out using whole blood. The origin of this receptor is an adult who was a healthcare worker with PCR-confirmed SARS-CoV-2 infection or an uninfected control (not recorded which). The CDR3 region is CASTPTGAYNEQFF. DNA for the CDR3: TGTGCCAGCACCCCAACAGGGGCTTACAATGAGCAGTTCTTC.